This is a list of T cell receptor beta chains from one sample in a study of T cell changes during pregnancy in multiple sclerosis. Sequenced by immunoSEQ multiplex PCR; TCRdb stores in-frame clones only, minus some. Of fewer than 75,000 clones listed, around 93% are singletons. This sample comprised peripheral blood, obtained after pregnancy. These receptors all come from a female donor in good health, enrolled as a control in a pregnancy study. The CDR3 runs from the conserved cysteine through the conserved F or W. D genes are given only for firm matches. Not all rows give a size; the values are once, few, many and, for expanded clones, a class.

J,D,V,length,size,DNA,CDR3
TRBJ1-2,TRBD1,TRBV25-1,15,NA,TGTGCCAGCAGTGAATGGCAGGGGGGTGACTATGGCTACACCTTC,CASSEWQGGDYGYTF
TRBJ1-4,TRBD1,TRBV7-9,17,NA,TGTGCCAGCAGCTCCGGGACAGGGGGAACAACTAATGAAAAACTGTTTTTT,CASSSGTGGTTNEKLFF
TRBJ2-3,TRBD1,TRBV7-3,15,NA,TGTGCCAGCAGCTTAACTGGGACAGGCACAGATACGCAGTATTTT,CASSLTGTGTDTQYF
TRBJ1-5,NA,TRBV2,15,NA,TGTGCCAGCAGACTTACTGACACGGCGAATCAGCCCCAGCATTTT,CASRLTDTANQPQHF
TRBJ1-2,TRBD1,TRBV5-1,15,NA,TGCGCCAGCAGCTTGGCGTCAGGGGGAAACTATGGCTACACCTTC,CASSLASGGNYGYTF
TRBJ2-1,TRBD2,TRBV4-1,15,NA,TGCGCCAGCAGCCAAGAGGGACTAGCGGGGGGGCCCCAGTTCTTC,CASSQEGLAGGPQFF
TRBJ2-1,NA,TRBV6-1,13,NA,TGTGCCACCGGGCCGAGTAGAGGGAATGAGCAGTTCTTC,CATGPSRGNEQFF
TRBJ2-5,TRBD2,TRBV19,16,NA,TGTGCCAGTAGTATAGGGACAGCGGGAGAGGGAGAGACCCAGTACTTC,CASSIGTAGEGETQYF
TRBJ2-7,TRBD1,TRBV6-6,14,NA,TGTGCCAGCACCCGCCGGGACAGGGGAAGCGAGCAGTACTTC,CASTRRDRGSEQYF
TRBJ2-1,TRBD2,TRBV5-4,15,NA,TGTGCCAGCAGCCCAACTAGCGGGAGGGGCGATGAGCAGTTCTTC,CASSPTSGRGDEQFF
TRBJ1-4,TRBD1,TRBV4-1,15,NA,TGCGCCAGCAGCCAAGATCCAGGGGGAGGTGAAAAACTGTTTTTT,CASSQDPGGGEKLFF
TRBJ1-2,NA,TRBV5-1,16,NA,TGCGCCAGCAGCTATAGGATGGGGGCGCGGAGCTATGGCTACACCTTC,CASSYRMGARSYGYTF
TRBJ2-1,TRBD2,TRBV7-3,15,once,TGTGCCAGCAGCCAGGGGACTAGCGGTGACAATGAGCAGTTCTTC,CASSQGTSGDNEQFF
TRBJ2-7,NA,TRBV25-1,13,NA,TGTGCCAGCAGTGAGCAGGGGCCGTACGAGCAGTACTTC,CASSEQGPYEQYF
TRBJ2-5,TRBD1,TRBV19,15,once,TGTGCCAGTAGTCCTTCTCCCGGGACAGAAGAGACCCAGTACTTC,CASSPSPGTEETQYF
TRBJ2-5,TRBD2,TRBV5-8,16,NA,TGTGCCAGCAGCCCTTTACTAGCGGGAGGCCAAGAGACCCAGTACTTC,CASSPLLAGGQETQYF
TRBJ2-5,NA,TRBV10-2,12,NA,TGCGCCAGCAGTGAGTCGAGAGAGACCCAGTACTTC,CASSESRETQYF
TRBJ2-1,NA,TRBV27,16,NA,TGTGCCAGCAGTCCCTTGCGGGTGAGCTCCTACAATGAGCAGTTCTTC,CASSPLRVSSYNEQFF
TRBJ2-5,NA,TRBV29-1,14,once,TGCAGCGCGGCTAGGCCGGCGGTAGAAGAGACCCAGTACTTC,CSAARPAVEETQYF
TRBJ1-3,NA,TRBV11-2,14,NA,TGTGCCAGCAGCGATCGCAGGTCTGGAAACACCATATATTTT,CASSDRRSGNTIYF
TRBJ2-1,TRBD2,TRBV7-6,17,NA,TGTGCCAGCAGCTTAGCGAGCGGGAGGCAAAGGGGGGGTGAGCAGTTCTTC,CASSLASGRQRGGEQFF
TRBJ1-3,NA,TRBV2,16,NA,TGTGCCAGCAGTGAAGCATGGAGATTCTCTGGAAACACCATATATTTT,CASSEAWRFSGNTIYF
TRBJ1-2,NA,TRBV2,15,NA,TGTGCCAGCAGTGAAGTCGGGTTTCTCAACTATGGCTACACCTTC,CASSEVGFLNYGYTF
TRBJ2-2,TRBD1,TRBV7-3,16,NA,TGTGCCAGCAGATACTCAAGGACAGGAGACACCGGGGAGCTGTTTTTT,CASRYSRTGDTGELFF
TRBJ2-3,TRBD2,TRBV19,19,NA,TGTGCCAGTAGTATCGGGACAGGGACTAGCGGACCCTTCTCAGATACGCAGTATTTT,CASSIGTGTSGPFSDTQYF
TRBJ1-2,NA,TRBV30,13,NA,TGTGCCTGGAGTCGGGAGGGAGCCTCTGGCTACACCTTC,CAWSREGASGYTF
TRBJ1-5,TRBD1,TRBV7-9,15,NA,TGTGCCAGCAGCTTGGGGGACAGTAGCAATCAGCCCCAGCATTTT,CASSLGDSSNQPQHF
TRBJ1-4,NA,TRBV11-2,16,NA,TGTGCCAGCAGCGACGAGCAGGGTCTCCTTAATGAAAAACTGTTTTTT,CASSDEQGLLNEKLFF
TRBJ1-5,NA,TRBV12-5,12,NA,TGTGCTAGTGGTACAGGGTATCAGCCCCAGCATTTT,CASGTGYQPQHF
TRBJ2-3,TRBD2,TRBV6-5,15,NA,TGTGCCAGCAGTTACATTAGTAGCGGGAGTGGTACGCAGTATTTT,CASSYISSGSGTQYF
TRBJ2-7,TRBD1,TRBV2,14,NA,TGTGCCAGCAGCACAGGGGTGAACTCCTACGAGCAGTACTTC,CASSTGVNSYEQYF
TRBJ1-2,TRBD1,TRBV9,14,NA,TGTGCCAGCAGCGGAGGACAGGGGGACTATGGCTACACCTTC,CASSGGQGDYGYTF
TRBJ2-4,NA,TRBV30,18,NA,TGTGCCTGGAGTGCTAGCCCCGGGCAGTATCTAGCCAAAAACATTCAGTACTTC,CAWSASPGQYLAKNIQYF
TRBJ2-7,NA,TRBV13,15,NA,TGTGCCAGCAGCTTAGGGGTAGGAGGTAACAACGAGCAGTACTTC,CASSLGVGGNNEQYF
TRBJ2-2,TRBD1,TRBV7-2,18,NA,TGTGCCAGCAGCTTAGATCCGACAGGGACCCCTAACACCGGGGAGCTGTTTTTT,CASSLDPTGTPNTGELFF
TRBJ2-7,TRBD2,TRBV28,14,NA,TGTGCCAGCAGTTCCCTAGCGGGTTCCTACGAGCAGTACTTC,CASSSLAGSYEQYF
TRBJ1-2,TRBD1,TRBV5-1,14,NA,TGCGCCAGCAGCTCTGGGACAGGGAGAGGCGGCTACACCTTC,CASSSGTGRGGYTF
TRBJ1-2,TRBD1,TRBV6-5,15,NA,TGTGCCAGCAGTGGAACAGGGGAAGCTAACTATGGCTACACCTTC,CASSGTGEANYGYTF
TRBJ1-2,TRBD1,TRBV7-9,16,once,TGTGCCAGCAGCTTAGCGACGGCAGGGGGCGGATATGGCTACACCTTC,CASSLATAGGGYGYTF
TRBJ2-7,TRBD2,TRBV6-6,15,NA,TGTGCCAGCAGGCGACTAGCGGGAGGAGAGTACGAGCAGTACTTC,CASRRLAGGEYEQYF
TRBJ2-1,NA,TRBV19,15,NA,TGTGCCAGCAGAGGACTCTCAAATGGCAACAATGAGCAGTTCTTC,CASRGLSNGNNEQFF
TRBJ1-6,NA,TRBV9,16,few,TGTGCCAGCAGCCCCACCGGACAGCCCTATAATTCACCCCTCCACTTT,CASSPTGQPYNSPLHF
TRBJ1-5,TRBD1,TRBV5-1,16,NA,TGCGCCAGCAGCTTAGGGGGTCGACAGGGGGGTTCTACCCAGCATTTT,CASSLGGRQGGSTQHF
TRBJ2-6,NA,TRBV7-2,14,NA,TGTGCCAGCAGCTCCATGTTCCCCCCAAACGTCCTGACTTTC,CASSSMFPPNVLTF
TRBJ2-7,TRBD2,TRBV6-1,16,NA,TGTGCCAGCAGTGAAGAAAGCGCGGGAGCGATGGGGGAGCAGTACTTC,CASSEESAGAMGEQYF
TRBJ2-3,TRBD1,TRBV7-2,16,NA,TGTGCCAGCAGCTTAGGGACAGGCTATTTAACAGATACGCAGTATTTT,CASSLGTGYLTDTQYF
TRBJ1-2,NA,TRBV7-6,16,NA,TGTGCCAGCAGCTTAGGAGCGGGAAGTCCCAACTATGGCTACACCTTC,CASSLGAGSPNYGYTF